A selection of T cell receptor beta chains follows, all from one sample in a study of blood T cell repertoires in COVID-19. Sequencing used immunoSEQ multiplex PCR; TCRdb keeps in-frame clones, though not all of them. Of 150,000 to 200,000 clones in the sample, roughly 90% are singletons; the top ten hold over 9.5%. The specimen was peripheral blood. These receptors originate from an older woman with COVID-19, enrolled during active disease. Both conserved end residues are part of each CDR3. The D gene is left open where the match is weak. The size of a clone is reported for some rows only, either as once, few or many, or as a class for expanded clones.

>NA|NA|TRBV19|TRBJ2-7
CASTTGGGGTYEQYF
TGTGCCAGTACCACCGGAGGGGGCGGTACCTACGAGCAGTACTTC
>NA|TRBD1|TRBV5-4|TRBJ2-3
CASSDDRGQNSDTQYF
TGTGCCAGCAGCGATGACAGGGGGCAGAACTCAGATACGCAGTATTTT
>NA|TRBD1|TRBV5-1|TRBJ1-1
CASRPQTGVTEAFF
TGCGCCAGCAGACCCCAGACAGGGGTCACTGAAGCTTTCTTT
>NA|NA|TRBV19|TRBJ2-1
CASSPRGIQRVPNEQFF
TGTGCCAGTAGTCCCCGTGGTATCCAGCGGGTACCCAATGAGCAGTTCTTC
>NA|TRBD1|TRBV29-1|TRBJ2-3
CSVETGPMVGTQYF
TGCAGCGTTGAGACAGGGCCTATGGTGGGTACGCAGTATTTT
>NA|NA|TRBV30|TRBJ1-1
CAWRPGHQAFF
TGTGCCTGGAGGCCGGGACACCAAGCTTTCTTT
>NA|NA|TRBV4-2|TRBJ1-5
CASSQGMNQPQHF
TGTGCCAGCAGTCAGGGAATGAATCAGCCCCAGCATTTT
>NA|NA|TRBV7-9|TRBJ2-7
CASSPPSAGYSYEQYF
TGTGCCAGCAGCCCCCCTTCGGCGGGTTACTCCTACGAGCAGTACTTC
>once|TRBD2|TRBV5-1|TRBJ2-2
CASSPGTSGTGELFF
TGCGCCAGCAGCCCCGGGACTAGTGGAACCGGGGAGCTGTTTTTT
>NA|TRBD1|TRBV24-1|TRBJ1-5
CATSDPRQGWNQPQHF
TGTGCCACCAGTGACCCGAGACAGGGTTGGAATCAGCCCCAGCATTTT
>NA|TRBD1|TRBV6-5|TRBJ1-2
CASRRQGGYGYTF
TGTGCCAGCAGACGACAGGGAGGCTATGGCTACACCTTC